This passage covers 29 T cell receptor beta chains from one sample sequenced in a study of a mutant IDH1 vaccine in newly diagnosed glioma. Antigens of these TCRs are unknown. Time point given: week 5, during vaccination. Topical imiquimod was applied with each vaccine dose, which held 300 ug of mutant IDH1 20-mer peptide. The table came from immunoSEQ multiplex PCR; TCRdb's copy has only in-frame clones and leaves some out. This table has around 56,000 clones, approximately 80% appearing once. This material consisted of PBMCs, taken from a glioma patient whose treatment included an IDH1 peptide vaccine. These receptors came from a woman aged 18-29 years with glioma. Some clones in this sample may be carry-over from other donors' samples.

This clone was observed a few times. The V call is TRBV18, the J call TRBJ2-5, with 7 bases fitting TRBD2. Per germline, CDR1 KGHSH and CDR2 LQKENI. The CDR3 length is 16 residues. V was pared by 4 bases and J by 2 bases, with 10 bases of the junction left unmatched. The CDR3 coding sequence is TGTGCCAGCTCACGAACTATTCCGGGACTACAAGAGACCCAGTACTTC. The encoded protein is CASSRTIPGLQETQYF.

This clone was observed a handful of times. The chain couples TRBV29-1 to TRBJ2-2, with 12 bases matching TRBD2. This CDR3 is 16 amino acids long. Germline V gene data show CDR1 as SQVTM and CDR2 as ANQGSEA. Germline trimming cut 1 base from V and 2 bases from J; bases unmatched to any gene: 2. The CDR3 sequence is CSVEGGLAGNTGELFF. DNA of the CDR3: TGCAGCGTTGAAGGGGGACTAGCGGGTAACACCGGGGAGCTGTTTTTT.

The V gene is TRBV7-9, the J gene TRBJ1-1; D is unresolved. The CDR3 is 15 residues long. V lost 5 bases, J lost 1 base, and 14 bases lay in between. Germline-derived CDR1 and CDR2 are SEHNR and FQNEAQ (reference sequence). CDR3 residues: CASSPRTLQNTEAFF. CDR3 DNA: TGTGCCAGCAGCCCTAGGACCCTACAGAACACTGAAGCTTTCTTT.

In this sample, this clone turned up a few times. This chain links TRBV29-1 with TRBJ1-5; tentatively, D is TRBD1 (6 bases). The CDR3 is made up of 13 amino acids. V lost 7 bases and J 0 bases, leaving 10 bases between the germline ends. CDR1 is SQVTM, CDR2 ANQGSEA, per germline. CDR3 residues: CSAMDSSNQPQHF. In DNA form, the CDR3 reads TGCAGCGCCATGGACAGTAGCAATCAGCCCCAGCATTTT.

The rearrangement joins TRBV2 to TRBJ1-1; D not resolved. The CDR3 consists of 13 residues. Germline assignment: CDR1 SNHLY and CDR2 FYNNEI. V was cut by 0 bases and J by 8 bases, with 10 bases left in between. The CDR3: CASSEAGGFEAFF. CDR3 in DNA: TGTGCCAGCAGTGAAGCAGGTGGGTTCGAAGCTTTCTTT. Variable domain in full (rest from reference TRBV2 and TRBJ1-1): EPEVTQTPSHQVTQMGQEVILRCVPISNHLYFYWYRQILGQKVEFLVSFYNNEISEKSEIFDDQFSVERPDGSNFTLKIRSTKLEDSAMYFCASSEAGGFEAFFGQGTRLTVV.

This clone has a single count. J is TRBJ1-1 and V is TRBV11-2; 11 positions match TRBD1. Looked up from germline, CDR1 is SGHAT and CDR2 is FQNNGV. The J segment lost 11 bases and the V segment lost 1 base, leaving 6 bases of the junction unmatched. The CDR3 covers 14 residues. CDR3 nucleotide sequence: TGTGCCAGCAGCTTAGTCGGACAGGGGGCTCGCGCTTTCTTT. It is translated as CASSLVGQGARAFF.

The chain employs TRBV29-1 and TRBJ1-1; D is possibly TRBD1 (6 bases). The CDR3 spans 14 residues. V dropped 4 bases and J dropped 1 base, with 13 bases sitting between them. Germline loops: CDR1 SQVTM, CDR2 ANQGSEA. CDR3 sequence: CSVGGGGRNTEAFF. CDR3 bases: TGCAGCGTTGGGGGAGGGGGTCGGAACACTGAAGCTTTCTTT.

This clone was seen a single time. This chain joins TRBV6-1 and TRBJ2-7; D is ambiguous. Germline-derived CDR1 and CDR2 are MNHNS and SASEGT. The CDR3 contains 13 residues. V lost 8 bases, J lost 2 bases, and 13 bases lay in between. CDR3 amino acids: CASALNEPYEQYF. The CDR3 coding sequence is TGTGCCAGCGCTCTAAATGAACCCTACGAGCAGTACTTC.

This clone was observed a handful of times. The V and J genes are TRBV6-1 and TRBJ2-7; D gene unclear. The CDR3 contains 13 residues. In germline, CDR1 is MNHNS, CDR2 SASEGT. V lost 0 bases and J lost 6, with 9 bases in between. Here the CDR3 DNA reads TGTGCCAGCAGTGAAGCGGAATGGCGCGAGCAGTACTTC. Translating gives CASSEAEWREQYF.

The J gene is TRBJ2-7, the V gene TRBV6-1, with D possibly matching TRBD2 (6 bases). Germline V gene sequence: CDR1 MNHNS, CDR2 SASEGT. This CDR3 contains 13 residues. Trimming removed 3 bases at V and 3 bases at J, with 9 bases between. CDR3 bases: TGTGCCAGCAGTGATGGACTATACTACGAGCAGTACTTC. Its protein product is CASSDGLYYEQYF.

V and J are TRBV28 and TRBJ2-7; 8 nucleotides match TRBD2. V lost 6 bases, J lost 4 bases, and 11 bases stayed unmatched. The CDR3 contains 15 residues. The germline CDR1 and CDR2 sequences are MDHEN and SYDVKM. As DNA, the CDR3 is TGTGCCAGCAGCGACCGCCGGGGGGGCCTGTACGAGCAGTACTTC. It codes for CASSDRRGGLYEQYF.

This chain links TRBV5-1 with TRBJ2-7; 7 bases map to TRBD1. This CDR3 has 17 residues. Germline CDR1 reads SGHRS; CDR2 reads YFSETQ. V lost 4 bases to trimming and J lost 0 bases; unmatched junction nucleotides: 13. CDR3 loop: CASSLIGGRGSSYEQYF. The CDR3 DNA reads as TGCGCCAGCAGCCTAATAGGGGGCCGGGGAAGCTCCTACGAGCAGTACTTC.

The J gene is TRBJ2-5, the V gene TRBV4-1; 7 bases are a match to TRBD1. The J segment lost 3 bases and the V segment lost 3 bases, leaving 1 base of the junction unmatched. In germline, CDR1 is MGHRA, CDR2 YSYEKL. This CDR3 is 13 amino acids long. The chain's CDR3 is CASSQGQKETQYF. The CDR3 DNA sequence: TGCGCCAGCAGCCAGGGACAGAAAGAGACCCAGTACTTC.

This chain uses TRBV6-5 with TRBJ2-7; 9 bases are shared with TRBD2. The junction had 5 bases not matched to a gene; V was cut back by 5 bases and J by 3 bases. The length of the CDR3 is 14 residues. Germline lookup yields CDR1 MNHEY and CDR2 SVGAGI. CDR3 sequence reads: CASSPTSGVYEQYF. The CDR3, as DNA: TGTGCCAGCAGTCCGACTAGCGGAGTCTACGAGCAGTACTTC.

The rearrangement joins TRBV4-3 to TRBJ1-4, with no clear D. V shed 0 bases and J shed 5 bases, with 10 bases lying between them. The germline CDR1 and CDR2 sequences are LGHNA and YSLEER. This CDR3 region has 15 residues. In DNA, the CDR3 is TGCGCCAGCAGCCAAGATTCAGCAAGGAATGAAAAACTGTTTTTT. Translated, it gives CASSQDSARNEKLFF.

V and J are TRBV29-1 and TRBJ1-1, with D unclear. CDR3 size: 12 residues. Germline CDR1 SQVTM, CDR2 ANQGSEA. V was trimmed by 7 bases and J by 1 base, leaving 10 bases between them. CDR3 sequence reads: CSGAAGNTEAFF. The CDR3 region has the DNA TGCAGCGGGGCAGCGGGGAACACTGAAGCTTTCTTT.

The chain recombines TRBV12-5 with TRBJ2-7; D ambiguous. V lost 6 bases to trimming and J lost 7 bases, with 13 bases between them. The CDR3 length is 12 residues. The germline V gene has CDR1 LGHNT and CDR2 FRNRAP. The CDR3 coding sequence is TGTGCTAGTGGGGAGCACGGGTTGGAGCAGTACTTC. This gives the protein CASGEHGLEQYF. Full variable domain (missing parts from reference TRBV12-5 and TRBJ2-7): DARVTQTPRHKVTEMGQEVTMRCQPILGHNTVFWYRQTMMQGLELLAYFRNRAPLDDSGMPKDRFSAEMPDATLATLKIQPSEPRDSAVYFCASGEHGLEQYFGPGTRLTVT.

This clone has only a few counts. The genes are TRBV29-1 and TRBJ1-2, with D unclear. The CDR3 spans 11 residues. Germline V CDR1 and CDR2: SQVTM, ANQGSEA. V dropped 1 base and J dropped 5 bases, with 5 bases sitting between them. The CDR3 DNA is TGCAGCGTTGAAGGGCGGTATGGCTACACCTTC. Amino acids: CSVEGRYGYTF.

This clone has only one observation. The J gene is TRBJ2-7, the V gene TRBV7-5. TRBV7-5 is given as a pseudogene. This CDR3 is 15 amino acids long. The CDR3 DNA reads TGTGCCAGAAGCTTACCGAACGGGACCCCCGGCGAGCAGTACTTC. Amino acid sequence: CARSLPNGTPGEQYF.

As to this clone: A read error may account for a junction end that differs from germline. The rearrangement joins TRBV19 to TRBJ1-1, with D possibly matching TRBD1 (5 bases). The germline V gene encodes CDR1 LNHDA and CDR2 SQIVND (reference sequence). CDR3 length equals 15 residues. The CDR3 sequence is CASSTSQLRGPDAFF. DNA for the CDR3: TGTGCCAGTAGTACGTCACAGTTACGGGGACCTGATGCTTTCTTT.

The rearrangement links TRBV12-5 to TRBJ2-2; the match to TRBD2 covers 11 bases. Losses at the gene ends were 0 bases for V and 5 bases for J; bases not matched to a gene: 11. The CDR3 is 19 amino acids. Germline V gives CDR1 LGHNT, CDR2 FRNRAP. The CDR3, as DNA: TGTGCTAGTGGTTTGGTACTACTAGCGGGAGCGTTGAGTACCGGGGAGCTGTTTTTT. Its translation is CASGLVLLAGALSTGELFF.

The rearrangement links TRBV5-1 to TRBJ2-5; TRBD1 agrees at 7 bases. This CDR3 contains 14 residues. Trimming removed 2 bases from V and 2 bases from J; junction bases left unmatched: 3. CDR1 is SGHRS, CDR2 YFSETQ, per germline. CDR3 sequence: CASSLGTAQETQYF. The CDR3 DNA reads TGCGCCAGCAGCTTAGGGACAGCTCAAGAGACCCAGTACTTC.

V and J are TRBV18 and TRBJ2-4; 7 positions match TRBD1. This CDR3 is built from 17 residues. The germline V gene has CDR1 KGHSH and CDR2 LQKENI. J was trimmed by 6 bases and V by 1 base; bases with no gene match: 12. The CDR3 sequence is CASSPQGAGAGVNIQYF. CDR3 nucleotide sequence: TGTGCCAGCTCACCACAGGGGGCCGGGGCCGGGGTAAACATTCAGTACTTC.

This clone was seen a single time. The chain is built from TRBV5-1 and TRBJ2-7; 11 bases are shared with TRBD2. Trimming removed 4 bases from V and 5 bases from J; junction bases left unmatched: 5. The CDR3 consists of 14 residues. CDR1 and CDR2 from the germline V gene are SGHRS and YFSETQ. CDR3 in amino acids: CASSVPGLADEQYF. For the CDR3, the DNA is TGCGCCAGCAGCGTCCCGGGACTAGCGGACGAGCAGTACTTC.

This clone was detected once. The chain employs TRBV6-5 and TRBJ1-2; 8 nucleotides line up with TRBD1. Germline-derived CDR1 and CDR2 are MNHEY and SVGAGI. CDR3 size: 15 residues. V dropped 6 bases and J dropped 5; count of bases not matched to a gene: 11. The CDR3 DNA reads TGTGCCAGCAGGGCGACCGGGACAGGACAATATGGCTACACCTTC. This translates into CASRATGTGQYGYTF.

V usage is TRBV19 and J usage is TRBJ1-3; possible D gene TRBD1, 6 bases. The CDR3 consists of 16 residues. Per the germline V gene, CDR1 is LNHDA and CDR2 is SQIVND (reference sequence). Trimming took 3 bases from V and 0 from J, leaving 12 bases between them. The CDR3 loop reads CASSIRGGRSGNTIYF. The CDR3 nucleotides are TGTGCCAGTAGTATCAGGGGAGGACGCTCTGGAAACACCATATATTTT.

The rearrangement uses TRBV5-4 and TRBJ2-2; TRBD1 agrees at 7 bases. V lost 0 bases to trimming and J lost 6 bases; unmatched junction nucleotides: 2. The length of the CDR3 is 14 residues. Germline V gene data show CDR1 as SGHNT and CDR2 as YYREEE (reference sequence). For the CDR3, the DNA is TGTGCCAGCAGCTTGGCACAGGGGTCCGGGGAGCTGTTTTTT. It encodes CASSLAQGSGELFF.

The rearrangement links TRBV9 to TRBJ2-1, with unresolved D. The CDR3 runs to 11 residues. CDR1 and CDR2 (germline): SGDLS, YYNGEE. Trimming pared 0 bases from V and 7 bases from J, leaving 2 bases between. This CDR3 is CASSVANEQFF. The CDR3 DNA reads as TGTGCCAGCAGCGTAGCGAATGAGCAGTTCTTC.

J is TRBJ1-1 and V is TRBV18, with TRBD1 as a possible D gene (6 bases). This CDR3 region has 17 residues. V shed 0 bases and J shed 8 bases, with 22 bases lying between them. CDR1 is KGHSH and CDR2 is LQKENI in the germline V gene. The CDR3 is CASSPPSGAQGPLEAFF. The CDR3 DNA reads as TGTGCCAGCTCACCACCATCTGGGGCACAGGGTCCATTAGAAGCTTTCTTT.